This T cell receptor (beta chain) was identified during a study of regulatory T cells in long-lasting Graves disease. Arm-PCR of CDR3 regions and iRepertoire HTBI primers were used to build TCR beta libraries. TCRdb itself ran the multiplex PCR reads through MiXCR, one entry per CDR3 protein. Counted here are 400,000 to 500,000 distinct CDR3 sequences, around 15% occurring once; the ten biggest clones make up over 15%. Time point of the sample: newly diagnosed GD, antithyroid drugs for less than 3 months. Scientists built the TCR library using RNA that was extracted from PBMCs. A volume of 9 to 9.5 milliliters of peripheral blood was collected in EDTA tubes. This clonotype was recorded at least ten times. These data are also associated with another study on T cells in Graves' hyperthyroidism and ophthalmopathy. That source notes: Aged 18 to 65, the patients had hyperthyroidism that was newly diagnosed and had lasted under 2 months. Blood also carried most thyroid clonotypes expanded above 0.001.

The sample here was peripheral blood mononuclear cells (PBMCs), taken at new diagnosis, from a patient treated with antithyroid drugs. The clonotype comes from a woman aged 45 to 65 with Graves disease.

DNA of the CDR3: TGTGCCACCTCAGCGGGAGGAATCTACGAGCAGTACTTC. It specifies CATSAGGIYEQYF. The J gene is TRBJ2-7, the V gene TRBV10-3; 9 bases line up with TRBD2. Germline lookup yields CDR1 ENHRY and CDR2 SYGVKD. The trim removed 10 bases at V and 3 bases at J, leaving 7 bases unmatched. The CDR3 length is 13 residues.